The rows below give T cell receptor beta chains drawn from one sample of a study of T cells in Graves' hyperthyroidism and ophthalmopathy. Using its own MiXCR run on the multiplex PCR reads, TCRdb lists one record per CDR3 protein. The sample contains about 610,000 distinct CDR3 sequences, about a sixth of which appear only once. Sequenced sample: blood. Receptors originate from a woman aged 40 to 50 with Graves' ophthalmopathy. Both conserved end residues are part of each CDR3. A D gene is named only where the DNA matches it firmly. A clone size is listed for some rows: how often the clone was seen (once, few, many), or a class if it is expanded.

>TRBJ1-4|-|TRBV4-2|-
TGTGCCAGCAGCCAAGACTACGTGGGGGGATTCGAGGAAAAACTGTTTTTT
CASSQDYVGGFEEKLFF
>TRBJ1-1|-|TRBV27|few
TGTGCCAGCAGTTTAAAACCGGGAATGAACACTGAAGCTTTCTTT
CASSLKPGMNTEAFF
>TRBJ1-6|TRBD1|TRBV5-1|few
TGCGCCAGCAGCTTGGAGACAGGGAATTCACCCCTCCACTTT
CASSLETGNSPLHF
>TRBJ1-1|-|TRBV10-3|-
TGTGCCATCAGTCCCACAAACGACCGGAACACTGAAGCTTTCTTT
CAISPTNDRNTEAFF
>TRBJ2-2|-|TRBV10-3|few
TGTGCCATCAGTGTCGTGGAGGGGGACACCGGGGAGCTGTTTTTT
CAISVVEGDTGELFF
>TRBJ1-2|TRBD1|TRBV7-8|few
TGTGCCAGCAGCTTAGGACAGGGGGCCCTCGACAACGCTGGCTACACCTTC
CASSLGQGALDNAGYTF
>TRBJ1-1|-|TRBV6-2/TRBV6-3|many
TGTGCCAGCAGCCAGTTCATCGGTAGCGAAGCTTTCTTT
CASSQFIGSEAFF
>TRBJ2-3|-|TRBV3-1|many
TGTGCCAGCAGCCAAGTGGATAGTATGGATACGCAGTATTTT
CASSQVDSMDTQYF
>TRBJ2-1|-|TRBV3-1|once
TGTGCCAGCAGCCAGGTAGGACACGGAACTCGGGGCAATGAGCAGTTCTTC
CASSQVGHGTRGNEQFF
>TRBJ1-1|TRBD1|TRBV5-1|many
TGCGCCAGCAGCTTGCTTGGAGGGGGCGCTGAAGCTTTCTTT
CASSLLGGGAEAFF
>TRBJ1-6|-|TRBV11-2|many
TGTGCCAGCAGCTTAGATCCCGGGTTTGGGACACCCCTCCACTTT
CASSLDPGFGTPLHF
>TRBJ2-3|-|TRBV7-6|few
TGTGCCAGCAGCGGAGTTACAGATACGCAGTATTTT
CASSGVTDTQYF
>TRBJ1-4|-|TRBV5-1|many
TGCGCCAGCAGCGCGGATGGGGGAGGAGATGAAAAACTGTTTTTT
CASSADGGGDEKLFF
>TRBJ2-7|TRBD1|TRBV7-2|many
TGTGCCAGCAGCCAAACCGGGACAGCGCCTGGGGAGCAGTACTTC
CASSQTGTAPGEQYF
>TRBJ1-1|-|TRBV30|many
TGTGCCTGGAGTAGGCAGTCGAACACTGAAGCTTTCTTT
CAWSRQSNTEAFF
>TRBJ2-1|-|TRBV28|many
TGTGCCAGCAGTCCCGGGGCCCTCTACAATGAGCAGTTCTTC
CASSPGALYNEQFF
>TRBJ1-1|-|TRBV10-3|many
TGTGCCATCAGTGAAGAGACAACTTGGAACACTGAAGCTTTCTTT
CAISEETTWNTEAFF
>TRBJ1-2|-|TRBV6-2/TRBV6-3|-
TGTGCCAGCAGTTACTCGAGGGACTCCTATGGCTACACCTTC
CASSYSRDSYGYTF
>TRBJ2-1|-|TRBV19|-
TGTGCCAGTAGCCATGACAAATCCCAGACCGAAGAGTTCTTC
CASSHDKSQTEEFF
>TRBJ1-1|TRBD1|TRBV2|many
TGTGCCAGCAGTGAGACTACCCGGGACAGGGTGGGGGAAGCGTTCAAAGCTTTCTTT
CASSETTRDRVGEAFKAFF
>TRBJ2-1|-|TRBV7-6|-
TGTGCCTCGATGTCCTGCAATGAGCAGTTCTTC
CASMSCNEQFF
>TRBJ2-1|TRBD2|TRBV5-4|once
TGTGCCAGCAGCTTCTGGACTAGCGGGGGGTACAATGAGCAGTTCTTC
CASSFWTSGGYNEQFF
>TRBJ2-6|-|TRBV27|-
TGTGCCAGCAGTCCTTTTTCCGGCTCTGGGGCCAACGTCCTGACTTTC
CASSPFSGSGANVLTF
>TRBJ2-5|TRBD2|TRBV20-1|many
TGCAGTCGCCAGCGGGAGGGCCGAGAGACCCAGTACTTC
CSRQREGRETQYF
>TRBJ1-2|-|TRBV14|few
TGTGCCAGCAGCCAACGGCCGCACTATGGCTACACCTTC
CASSQRPHYGYTF
>TRBJ2-3|-|TRBV15|few
TGTGCCACCAGCACTACAGATACGCAGTATTTT
CATSTTDTQYF
>TRBJ1-2|-|TRBV2|few
TGTGCCAGCAGCGAACAGGGCGGAGAGAACTATGGCTACACCTTC
CASSEQGGENYGYTF
>TRBJ2-7|TRBD2|TRBV28|-
TGTGCCAGCAGCCCGGGTGGGGGGGAGGCCTACGAGCAGTACTTC
CASSPGGGEAYEQYF
>TRBJ2-5|TRBD1|TRBV18|many
TGTGCCAGCTCACCTCAGACAGGGGGCTACGCCGGGGAGACCCAGTACTTC
CASSPQTGGYAGETQYF
>TRBJ1-2|-|TRBV2|many
TGTGCCAGCAGTGGACTAATGATAGAAGGCTACACCTTC
CASSGLMIEGYTF
>TRBJ2-7|TRBD2|TRBV9|many
TGTGCCAGCAGCGTAGGGGGGGGAGTGGCCGAGCAGTACTTC
CASSVGGGVAEQYF